The entry below gives a single T cell receptor beta chain sequence along with its context. The antigen this receptor binds is unknown. Per-base qualities were not stored, and no clone one base away is much larger. V lost 6 bases and J lost 5 bases, and the count of bases not matched to a germline gene is 12. CDR1 is given as SNHLY and CDR2 as FYNNEI, both from the germline V gene. The CDR3 goes from the cysteine to the phenylalanine over 15 residues. CDR3 DNA only is kept here, 45 bases in frame from base 1. This sample stems from a study of a mutant IDH1 vaccine in newly diagnosed glioma (dated by TCRdb to the early 2020s). Regarding the complete study: Eight vaccinations were administered to patients in weeks 1, 3, 5, 7, 11, 15, 19 and 23, corresponding to visits V03 through V10. For exploratory analyses, longitudinal TCRB deep sequencing was carried out in about 25 treated patients wherever samples were available. Prior to enrollment, patients had been given standard therapy consisting of radiotherapy alone, temozolomide alone, or radiochemotherapy with temozolomide, with the combination given to most patients. Of the 25 to 40 patients who were treated, about 60% were male and about 40% were female, and the mean age was roughly 40 years. In the chemotherapy-containing groups, vaccination started alongside temozolomide cycles, whereas in patients who had radiotherapy alone it started 4-6 weeks after radiotherapy. Six visits were used for peripheral blood collection: V03 (baseline), V05, V07, V10, V12 and V13.

Study-wide conclusions, independent of this receptor: Availability determined which PBMC samples were chosen for TCRB deep sequencing. No apparent relationship was observed between pseudoprogression and alterations in the top peripheral T cell clonotypes detected by TCRB sequencing. The authors noted that analyses of patient blood samples could not be reproduced because of sample limitations. Vaccine-induced immune responses across multiple MHC alleles were detected in approximately 93% of patients.

The sample's time point label, decoded: week 11, during vaccination. A 20-mer mutant IDH1 peptide at 300 micrograms in Montanide made up each vaccine dose, which was injected subcutaneously together with topical imiquimod. Newly diagnosed WHO grade 3 or 4 IDH1-mutant astrocytomas showing loss of nuclear ATRX were present in the donors. The samples were drawn from NOA16, a multicentre, single-arm, open-label phase I trial in Germany that tested a mutant IDH1 peptide vaccine in humans for the first time. Genomic DNA for TCRB sequencing was extracted from EDTA blood using the DNeasy Blood and Tissue Kit. Receptor amplification or capture employed the immunoSEQ multiplex PCR assay. Rearranged TCR beta chain sequences were amplified with the hsTCRB Kit following the manufacturer's protocol. An Illumina MiSeq was used to sequence the TCRB libraries. The study's own analysis went as follows. The proprietary platform of the kit vendor was used for demultiplexing, trimming and gene mapping. The source is immuneACCESS, and TCRdb retained only in-frame sequences with V and J called. Part of the clones is not carried over; for the studies checked, unresolved V genes explain less than half of this, and the remainder is unexplained. V and J calls and clone size are as listed in that table; D and trimming were resolved from the DNA. This sample gives around 60,000 clones in total; around 89% of them show up just once. Together, the top ten hold 1.5% to 2% of the sample.

Source: PBMCs, taken from a glioma patient whose treatment included an IDH1 peptide vaccine. The source of this sequence is a man between 35 and 55 years old with glioma. This sequence uses TRBV2 and TRBJ1-2, and TRBD1 aligns with 7 junction nucleotides. At the DNA level, the sequence is TGTGCCAGCAGGGTCCGGGACAGCGGCAATTATGGCTACACCTTC. The resulting protein is CASRVRDSGNYGYTF. The reference TRBV2 and TRBJ1-2 proteins fill in what lies around the CDR3, so the full variable domain reads EPEVTQTPSHQVTQMGQEVILRCVPISNHLYFYWYRQILGQKVEFLVSFYNNEISEKSEIFDDQFSVERPDGSNFTLKIRSTKLEDSAMYFCASRVRDSGNYGYTFGSGTRLTVV.